This T cell receptor (beta chain) was sequenced for a study of tumor-infiltrating lymphocytes in primary liver carcinoma. As for the study in general: Patients of both sexes were 30 to 69 years old. All lesions had stage T1-T3 N0M0 and about 4 to 10 cm widths. General study findings and limits: Tumor-adjacent and tumor-blood pairs showed less overlap than tumor region pairs.

Comments on this clonotype: Antigen: not known.

Between about 19 and 34 mg of unsorted bulk tissue served as the source from which RNA and DNA were co-extracted. The patients carried chronic HBV infection and had received no treatment. Germline V gives CDR1 ENHRY, CDR2 SYGVKD. The CDR3 loop spans 14 amino acids. Trimming pared 3 bases from V and 6 bases from J, leaving 9 bases between. A primer in the constant region served to generate TCR beta cDNA from about 480 ng of total RNA. Sequencing libraries for TCR beta derived from three nested multiplex PCR rounds that used slightly modified ARM-PCR. TRBV1-TRBV30 forward primers and a C-beta reverse primer were used in the first two PCR rounds, which each ran for about 10 cycles. Each CDR3 protein gets one entry after TCRdb re-called the multiplex PCR reads with MiXCR. The table has roughly 40,000 distinct CDR3 sequences, approximately 71% seen once.

The chain uses TRBV10-3 and TRBJ1-6, with no clear D. This receptor was obtained from a woman in her thirties with primary liver carcinoma and hepatitis B virus infection. The specimen sequenced was tumor-adjacent normal liver tissue. CDR3 in amino acids: CAISERPGNSPLHF. CDR3 bases: TGTGCCATCAGTGAACGACCGGGTAATTCACCCCTCCACTTT.